This T cell receptor beta chain was documented in a study of T cell responses to AZD1222 COVID-19 vaccine (dated by TCRdb to the early 2020s). General notes on the study: Because spike-specific TCR depth and breadth did not differ between the two schedules, AZD1222 recipients who got a second dose at roughly 4 weeks were pooled with those who got a second dose at roughly 12 weeks. Enrollment into the trials was organized by age into subgroups of 18-55, 56-69 and 70-plus years, and those subgroups contained approximately 150, 30 and 60 TCR-sequenced participants, respectively. A total of approximately 250 trial participants underwent TCR sequencing, of whom around 210 had received two doses of AZD1222 and around 25 had received two doses of the MenACWY control vaccine.

Interpreted using the paper, the time point label stands for: baseline before first vaccination. Vaccinee samples were obtained from the UK trials COV001 and COV002, which included a single-blind randomized controlled phase 2/3 trial of AZD1222 (ChAdOx1 nCoV-19) in healthy adults. For TCRbeta chain sequencing, PBMC samples were collected from trial participants at day 0 and at day 28 after the second dose. The CDR3 regions of human TCRbeta chains were analyzed by immunosequencing. The source study handled its data this way. TCRs in the repertoires were compared against a reference library of SARS-CoV-2-specific TCRs that had been generated with the MIRA antigen-specificity platform. Breadth was defined as the fraction of unique TCRs that were SARS-CoV-2-associated, and depth was defined as the fraction of total T cells that were SARS-CoV-2-associated. Using the MIRA data, each spike-specific TCR was mapped to the spike region that the TCR reacts to and placed in a CD4 or CD8 class. Log10-transformed breadth and depth values were compared by one-way ANOVA with Sidak's multiple comparisons tests. TCRdb stores this immuneACCESS table with in-frame sequences only. Part of the clones is absent; in the studies checked, under half of the shortfall reflects unresolved V genes, and no reason is known for the rest. The V and J calls and clone size are taken from that table; D and trimming were inferred from the DNA. In this sample the table shows 95,000 to 150,000 clones, about nine tenths of which occur a single time. Of the sample, more than 6% falls within the top ten clones.

For CDR1 and CDR2, the germline V gene (reference sequence) lists LGHDT and YNNKEL. The CDR3 numbers 15 residues from cysteine through phenylalanine. The entry retains the CDR3 DNA only, 45 bases that are in frame from base 1. Paper-wide results and their limitations: Epitopes outside the regions mutated in the B.1.351 and B.1.1.7 variants were reportedly recognized by nearly half of the unique spike-specific TCRs. Most participants were white British and females outnumbered males, and the authors suggested that clonal diversity may have been underestimated. Conclusions about previously exposed vaccinees were limited because only a handful of AZD1222 recipients were SARS-CoV-2 seropositive at baseline. After two AZD1222 doses, both the breadth and the depth of spike-specific TCRs were significantly higher than at day 0 and than in MenACWY recipients. Because no samples from the day 14 peak response were available, repertoires could be characterized only after the peak T cell response. The whole spike protein was spanned by vaccine-associated CD4 TCRs, and dominant responses were seen in regions 160-218 and 743-854. The 56-69-year group was small, and its depth increase did not reach significance, likely because of low power.

Worth noting for this clone: Its antigen is still unknown. One end of the junction does not line up with germline, which may come from a read error.

The sequence was obtained from an adult in good health. The sample in question was peripheral blood, obtained on day 0 of AZD1222 vaccination. The chain links TRBV3-1 (or the pseudogene TRBV3-2) with TRBJ2-6; the D gene cannot be named for sure. The CDR3 here reads CASSPSLSVANVLTF. The nucleotides read TGTGCCAGCAGCCCGAGCTTGTCTGTGGCCAACGTCCTGACTTTC.